Listed below are T cell receptor beta chains from one sample, sequenced in a study of blood T cell repertoires in COVID-19. The table came from immunoSEQ multiplex PCR; TCRdb's copy has only in-frame clones and leaves some out. The sample yields nearly 200,000 clones, roughly 86% seen once. Sequences were obtained from peripheral blood. All receptors come from a woman aged 65 to 85 with active or convalescent COVID-19. CDR3s include the opening cysteine and the closing phenylalanine or tryptophan. The order of the fields is clone size, J gene, V gene, D gene, CDR3 protein, CDR3 DNA. D genes are given only for firm matches. Rows give clone size only sometimes, using once, few, many, or a class for an expanded clone.

clone size: NA; J gene: TRBJ2-3; V gene: TRBV30; D gene: TRBD1; CDR3 protein: CAWSRDRGTDTQYF; CDR3 DNA: TGTGCCTGGAGCAGGGACAGGGGCACAGATACGCAGTATTTT
clone size: NA; J gene: TRBJ2-7; V gene: TRBV4-1; D gene: NA; CDR3 protein: CASSQRSGIPHEQYF; CDR3 DNA: TGCGCCAGCAGCCAGCGGTCCGGGATCCCCCACGAGCAGTACTTC
clone size: NA; J gene: TRBJ2-7; V gene: TRBV11-2; D gene: TRBD2; CDR3 protein: CASSPTPLAVNLYEQYF; CDR3 DNA: TGTGCCAGCAGCCCGACCCCCCTAGCGGTTAACCTTTACGAGCAGTACTTC
clone size: NA; J gene: TRBJ1-5; V gene: TRBV27; D gene: TRBD1; CDR3 protein: CASSHRGRGHNQPQHF; CDR3 DNA: TGTGCCAGCAGTCACAGGGGACGGGGACACAATCAGCCCCAGCATTTT
clone size: NA; J gene: TRBJ2-7; V gene: TRBV12-5; D gene: NA; CDR3 protein: CASGLVLGADTYEQYF; CDR3 DNA: TGTGCTAGTGGTTTGGTACTTGGCGCGGACACCTACGAGCAGTACTTC
clone size: once; J gene: TRBJ2-7; V gene: TRBV7-8; D gene: TRBD1; CDR3 protein: CASSPTGGTYEQYF; CDR3 DNA: TGTGCCAGCAGCCCGACAGGGGGCACCTACGAGCAGTACTTC
clone size: NA; J gene: TRBJ1-2; V gene: TRBV5-1; D gene: NA; CDR3 protein: CASSVDSNRYGYTF; CDR3 DNA: TGCGCCAGCAGCGTGGACAGTAACCGCTATGGCTACACCTTC
clone size: NA; J gene: TRBJ2-7; V gene: TRBV28; D gene: TRBD2; CDR3 protein: CASSLWGAGDGYEQYF; CDR3 DNA: TGTGCCAGCAGTTTATGGGGAGCGGGAGACGGGTACGAGCAGTACTTC
clone size: NA; J gene: TRBJ2-1; V gene: TRBV4-2; D gene: TRBD2; CDR3 protein: CASSHTLAGIWGNEQFF; CDR3 DNA: TGTGCCAGCAGCCACACACTAGCGGGGATCTGGGGTAATGAGCAGTTCTTC
clone size: NA; J gene: TRBJ2-2; V gene: TRBV24-1; D gene: TRBD1; CDR3 protein: CATSGLTGGFNTGELFF; CDR3 DNA: TGTGCCACCAGTGGTCTTACAGGGGGCTTTAACACCGGGGAGCTGTTTTTT
clone size: NA; J gene: TRBJ2-7; V gene: TRBV12-3/TRBV12-4; D gene: NA; CDR3 protein: CASSFRQAYEQYF; CDR3 DNA: TGTGCCAGCAGTTTTCGACAAGCCTACGAGCAGTACTTC
clone size: NA; J gene: TRBJ2-7; V gene: TRBV5-6; D gene: NA; CDR3 protein: CASSLEGVIYEQYF; CDR3 DNA: TGTGCCAGCAGCTTGGAAGGGGTGATCTACGAGCAGTACTTC
clone size: NA; J gene: TRBJ1-4; V gene: TRBV5-1; D gene: NA; CDR3 protein: CASSLGRGGERYATNEKLFF; CDR3 DNA: TGCGCCAGCAGCTTGGGTCGAGGGGGTGAGCGCTATGCAACTAATGAAAAACTGTTTTTT
clone size: NA; J gene: TRBJ2-4; V gene: TRBV9; D gene: NA; CDR3 protein: CASSVVGSAKNIQYF; CDR3 DNA: TGTGCCAGCAGCGTAGTTGGTAGCGCAAAAAACATTCAGTACTTC
clone size: NA; J gene: TRBJ1-2; V gene: TRBV12-3/TRBV12-4; D gene: NA; CDR3 protein: CASSLHGSYGYTF; CDR3 DNA: TGTGCCAGCAGTTTACACGGGAGCTATGGCTACACCTTC
clone size: NA; J gene: TRBJ2-3; V gene: TRBV6-5; D gene: NA; CDR3 protein: CASSYSDTSTDTQYF; CDR3 DNA: TGTGCCAGCAGTTACTCCGACACGAGCACAGATACGCAGTATTTT
clone size: NA; J gene: TRBJ2-7; V gene: TRBV2; D gene: TRBD2; CDR3 protein: CASSPSGSSYEQYF; CDR3 DNA: TGTGCCAGCAGTCCTAGCGGGAGCTCCTACGAGCAGTACTTC
clone size: few; J gene: TRBJ2-2; V gene: TRBV19; D gene: NA; CDR3 protein: CASSTTRGGELFF; CDR3 DNA: TGTGCCAGTAGTACGACTAGGGGTGGGGAGCTGTTTTTT
clone size: NA; J gene: TRBJ2-3; V gene: TRBV9; D gene: NA; CDR3 protein: CASSVVQRGDTQYF; CDR3 DNA: TGTGCCAGCAGCGTAGTTCAAAGAGGTGATACGCAGTATTTT
clone size: once; J gene: TRBJ2-7; V gene: TRBV9; D gene: TRBD1; CDR3 protein: CASSPRTGGGYEQYF; CDR3 DNA: TGTGCCAGCAGCCCCCGGACAGGGGGCGGATACGAGCAGTACTTC
clone size: NA; J gene: TRBJ1-2; V gene: TRBV28; D gene: NA; CDR3 protein: CASRAGDRRISYGYTF; CDR3 DNA: TGTGCCAGCAGGGCCGGCGACAGGCGTATATCCTATGGCTACACCTTC
clone size: NA; J gene: TRBJ1-2; V gene: TRBV23-1; D gene: NA; CDR3 protein: CASRQCNYGYTF; CDR3 DNA: TGCGCCAGCAGGCAGTGTAACTATGGCTACACCTTC
clone size: NA; J gene: TRBJ2-5; V gene: TRBV11-3; D gene: NA; CDR3 protein: CASSLSGGGGVQTQYF; CDR3 DNA: TGTGCCAGCAGCCTCAGCGGGGGAGGGGGCGTACAGACCCAGTACTTC
clone size: NA; J gene: TRBJ2-2; V gene: TRBV6-5; D gene: TRBD1; CDR3 protein: CASRPQGAGTGELFF; CDR3 DNA: TGTGCCAGCAGACCCCAGGGGGCTGGGACCGGGGAGCTGTTTTTT
clone size: NA; J gene: TRBJ2-1; V gene: TRBV2; D gene: NA; CDR3 protein: CASSEAYRFNEQFF; CDR3 DNA: TGTGCCAGCAGTGAAGCGTACAGGTTCAATGAGCAGTTCTTC
clone size: NA; J gene: TRBJ2-5; V gene: TRBV20-1; D gene: NA; CDR3 protein: CSAYWSGTQYF; CDR3 DNA: TGCAGTGCCTACTGGTCCGGGACCCAGTACTTC
clone size: NA; J gene: TRBJ2-3; V gene: TRBV28; D gene: TRBD2; CDR3 protein: CASSLGGADTQYF; CDR3 DNA: TGTGCCAGCAGTTTAGGGGGGGCAGATACGCAGTATTTT
clone size: NA; J gene: TRBJ2-5; V gene: TRBV5-1; D gene: NA; CDR3 protein: CASSANPGLRQETQYF; CDR3 DNA: TGCGCCAGCAGCGCGAACCCGGGACTGAGACAAGAGACCCAGTACTTC
clone size: NA; J gene: TRBJ2-7; V gene: TRBV5-4; D gene: TRBD2; CDR3 protein: CASSLTSGGQYEQYF; CDR3 DNA: TGTGCCAGCAGCTTAACTAGCGGGGGGCAATACGAGCAGTACTTC
clone size: NA; J gene: TRBJ2-6; V gene: TRBV3-1/TRBV3-2; D gene: NA; CDR3 protein: CASSLAGFLHSGANVLTF; CDR3 DNA: TGTGCCAGCAGCCTCGCGGGCTTCCTACACTCTGGGGCCAACGTCCTGACTTTC
clone size: NA; J gene: TRBJ2-7; V gene: TRBV19; D gene: TRBD2; CDR3 protein: CASSIKREIDEQYF; CDR3 DNA: TGTGCCAGTAGTATTAAGCGGGAGATCGACGAGCAGTACTTC
clone size: once; J gene: TRBJ2-7; V gene: TRBV3-1/TRBV3-2; D gene: NA; CDR3 protein: CASSSGVVREQYF; CDR3 DNA: TGTGCCAGCAGCTCAGGGGTAGTGCGCGAGCAGTACTTC
clone size: NA; J gene: TRBJ2-5; V gene: TRBV7-7; D gene: TRBD1; CDR3 protein: CASSLDRTGGRETQYF; CDR3 DNA: TGTGCCAGCAGCTTAGACAGGACAGGGGGTAGGGAGACCCAGTACTTC
clone size: once; J gene: TRBJ2-2; V gene: TRBV10-3; D gene: TRBD1; CDR3 protein: CASKGQGARYGPGELFF; CDR3 DNA: TGTGCCTCGAAGGGGCAGGGGGCGCGGTATGGCCCCGGGGAGCTGTTTTTT
clone size: NA; J gene: TRBJ1-6; V gene: TRBV7-9; D gene: NA; CDR3 protein: CASGPTRNSPLHF; CDR3 DNA: TGTGCCAGCGGGCCCACTAGGAATTCACCCCTCCACTTT
clone size: NA; J gene: TRBJ1-5; V gene: TRBV2; D gene: TRBD1; CDR3 protein: CASRETGVGQPQHF; CDR3 DNA: TGTGCCAGCAGGGAAACAGGGGTCGGTCAGCCCCAGCATTTT
clone size: NA; J gene: TRBJ2-6; V gene: TRBV2; D gene: NA; CDR3 protein: CASTREGAGANVLTF; CDR3 DNA: TGTGCCAGCACCAGGGAGGGGGCTGGGGCCAACGTCCTGACTTTC
clone size: NA; J gene: TRBJ2-5; V gene: TRBV11-2; D gene: TRBD2; CDR3 protein: CASSLRTSVRETQYF; CDR3 DNA: TGTGCCAGCAGCTTAAGGACTAGCGTACGGGAGACCCAGTACTTC
clone size: NA; J gene: TRBJ1-3; V gene: TRBV24-1; D gene: NA; CDR3 protein: CATSGANRASGNTIYF; CDR3 DNA: TGTGCCACCAGTGGCGCGAACAGGGCGTCTGGAAACACCATATATTTT
clone size: NA; J gene: TRBJ2-1; V gene: TRBV5-1; D gene: NA; CDR3 protein: CASSASGSSYNEQFF; CDR3 DNA: TGCGCCAGCAGCGCGAGCGGAAGCTCCTACAATGAGCAGTTCTTC
clone size: NA; J gene: TRBJ2-2; V gene: TRBV7-2; D gene: NA; CDR3 protein: CASSGNRVKAGELFF; CDR3 DNA: TGTGCCAGCAGCGGCAACAGGGTTAAGGCCGGGGAGCTGTTTTTT
clone size: NA; J gene: TRBJ2-2; V gene: TRBV20-1; D gene: TRBD1; CDR3 protein: CSASASGQKNTGELFF; CDR3 DNA: TGCAGTGCTAGTGCATCGGGACAGAAAAACACCGGGGAGCTGTTTTTT
clone size: NA; J gene: TRBJ2-5; V gene: TRBV27; D gene: TRBD2; CDR3 protein: CASSSPSSGGQTQYF; CDR3 DNA: TGTGCCAGCAGTTCCCCTTCAAGCGGGGGGCAGACCCAGTACTTC
clone size: NA; J gene: TRBJ2-1; V gene: TRBV7-3; D gene: NA; CDR3 protein: CASSPHGTYTYNEQFF; CDR3 DNA: TGTGCCAGCAGCCCCCACGGGACTTATACCTACAATGAGCAGTTCTTC
clone size: NA; J gene: TRBJ2-5; V gene: TRBV15; D gene: TRBD1; CDR3 protein: CATSSSTGYGETQYF; CDR3 DNA: TGTGCCACCAGCAGCTCGACAGGGTACGGAGAGACCCAGTACTTC
clone size: NA; J gene: TRBJ2-3; V gene: TRBV3-1/TRBV3-2; D gene: NA; CDR3 protein: CASSQDWGESTDTQYF; CDR3 DNA: TGTGCCAGCAGCCAAGATTGGGGGGAGAGCACAGATACGCAGTATTTT
clone size: NA; J gene: TRBJ2-1; V gene: TRBV19; D gene: NA; CDR3 protein: CASSPSTNYNEQFF; CDR3 DNA: TGTGCCAGTAGTCCCTCCACAAACTACAATGAGCAGTTCTTC
clone size: NA; J gene: TRBJ2-5; V gene: TRBV5-1; D gene: TRBD2; CDR3 protein: CASSPSLAGGQETQYF; CDR3 DNA: TGCGCCAGCAGCCCCTCCTTAGCGGGAGGCCAAGAGACCCAGTACTTC
clone size: NA; J gene: TRBJ2-7; V gene: TRBV27; D gene: TRBD1; CDR3 protein: CASSPGTGLDYEQYF; CDR3 DNA: TGTGCCAGCAGTCCCGGGACAGGGTTGGACTACGAGCAGTACTTC
clone size: NA; J gene: TRBJ1-4; V gene: TRBV6-5; D gene: NA; CDR3 protein: CASSYSGGTNEKLFF; CDR3 DNA: TGTGCCAGCAGTTACTCTGGGGGGACTAATGAAAAACTGTTTTTT
clone size: NA; J gene: TRBJ1-2; V gene: TRBV29-1; D gene: NA; CDR3 protein: CSVDTGSYGYTF; CDR3 DNA: TGCAGCGTTGATACAGGGAGCTATGGCTACACCTTC
clone size: NA; J gene: TRBJ2-3; V gene: TRBV20-1; D gene: TRBD1; CDR3 protein: CSASRLQGDTQYF; CDR3 DNA: TGCAGTGCTAGTAGATTACAGGGGGATACGCAGTATTTT
clone size: NA; J gene: TRBJ2-2; V gene: TRBV5-1; D gene: NA; CDR3 protein: CASSLDGTIYTGELFF; CDR3 DNA: TGCGCCAGCAGCTTGGATGGGACAATTTACACCGGGGAGCTGTTTTTT